The 22 T cell receptor beta chains listed next were all sequenced from one sample in a study of post-analysis software for immune sequencing data. Regarding the study as a whole: Patients showed TRBV5-6, TRBV5-1 and TRBV20-1 among roughly five TRBV segments more frequent than in controls.

Sequencing libraries made from TCR beta cDNA carried unique molecular identifiers. One entry per CDR3 protein, called by TCRdb with MiXCR from the PCR reads. Among approximately 730,000 distinct CDR3 sequences listed, approximately 30% were seen once. Their recognized antigens are unknown. The sequencing sample was made of blood. Every receptor here comes from a girl between 10 and 17 years old with multiple sclerosis.

This clonotype appeared a few times. Here the CDR3 reads CSAREDRKNIQYF. DNA for the CDR3: TGCAGTGCTAGAGAGGACAGAAAAAACATTCAGTACTTC. The chain joins TRBV20-1 to TRBJ2-4; D is perhaps TRBD1 (6 bases). V shed 0 bases and J shed 4 bases, with 7 bases lying between them. The germline V gene encodes CDR1 DFQATT and CDR2 SNEGSKA (reference sequence). This CDR3 contains 13 residues.

This chain uses TRBV12-3 or TRBV12-4 with TRBJ2-1; D gene unclear. This CDR3 spans 12 amino acids. Trimming cost V 8 bases and J 10 bases, with 15 bases left between them. In DNA, the CDR3 is TGTGCCAGCGCCCGGTTGGGGAACGAGCAGTTCTTC. It specifies CASARLGNEQFF.

The genes are TRBV12-3 or TRBV12-4 and TRBJ2-2; D is unresolved. Trimming cost V 2 bases and J 6 bases, with 7 bases left between them. CDR3 size: 13 residues. The CDR3 DNA follows: TGTGCCAGCAGTTTACGTCCTGCCGGGGAGCTGTTTTTT. Translating it yields CASSLRPAGELFF.

The CDR3 reads CASSTGTGRTEAFF. In DNA form, the CDR3 reads TGCGCCAGCAGCACCGGGACAGGTAGGACTGAAGCTTTCTTT. This chain connects TRBV4-3 to TRBJ1-1, with 8 bases aligning to TRBD1. The CDR3 has 14 residues. With 5 bases clipped from V and 5 bases from J, the junction kept 7 bases outside the gene matches. The germline CDR1 and CDR2 sequences are LGHNA and YSLEER.

This clonotype was found a few times. V usage is TRBV28 and J usage is TRBJ2-5, with D tentatively TRBD1 or TRBD2 (5 bases each). This CDR3 contains 14 residues. Germline CDR1 MDHEN, CDR2 SYDVKM. Trimming left V 5 bases short and J 5 bases short, with 15 bases between. DNA for the CDR3: TGTGCCAGCAGTAGATATCAGGGACCGGAGACCCAGTACTTC. Its translation is CASSRYQGPETQYF.

The chain carries TRBV10-3 and TRBJ2-3, with TRBD2 as a possible D gene (6 bases). Trimming left V 3 bases short and J 6 bases short, with 13 bases between. CDR3 size: 14 residues. Per germline, CDR1 ENHRY and CDR2 SYGVKD. CDR3 amino acids: CAISDSGVGDTQYF. As DNA, the CDR3 is TGTGCCATCAGTGACTCGGGAGTCGGGGATACGCAGTATTTT.

The chain joins TRBV7-2 to TRBJ2-5, with a tentative D call TRBD2 (6 bases). CDR3 length: 14 residues. CDR1 and CDR2 (germline): SGHTA, FQGNSA. Trimming pared 2 bases from V and 9 bases from J, leaving 16 bases between. The CDR3 loop is CASSLSLRREAQYF. The CDR3 DNA is TGTGCCAGCAGCTTAAGTTTGAGGAGGGAGGCCCAGTACTTC.

The gene calls are TRBV28 and TRBJ2-7; D possibly corresponds to TRBD1 (5 bases). The J call may be wrong; the DNA end is better matched by TRBJ2-5. The length of the CDR3 is 15 residues. Per germline, CDR1 MDHEN and CDR2 SYDVKM. This chain's CDR3 is CASSQSIRGRETQYF. CDR3 nucleotides: TGTGCCAGCAGCCAGAGTATTAGGGGAAGGGAGACCCAGTACTTC.

The CDR3 DNA is TGTGCCAGCAGTTACGGAAGGGGTCCCTACGAGCAGTACTTC. This codes for CASSYGRGPYEQYF. The chain carries TRBV6-2 or TRBV6-3 and TRBJ2-4; maybe TRBD1 (5 bases). The J call is in doubt because the DNA end fits TRBJ2-7 better. CDR1 is MNHEY, CDR2 SVGEGT, per germline. This CDR3 has 14 residues.

This clonotype was observed at least ten times. The rearrangement links TRBV29-1 to TRBJ2-1; possible D gene TRBD1, 7 bases. The V end lost 8 bases, the J end lost 9 bases, and 20 bases lay between the germline ends. There are 13 residues in the CDR3. Germline CDR1 is SQVTM and CDR2 is ANQGSEA. The CDR3: CSQRRGLGSEQFF. In DNA form, the CDR3 reads TGCAGCCAGCGGAGGGGGCTTGGGAGTGAGCAGTTCTTC.

The chain carries TRBV29-1 and TRBJ1-2; 7 positions agree with TRBD1. CDR1 is SQVTM, CDR2 ANQGSEA, per germline. With 7 bases clipped from V and 4 bases from J, the junction kept 9 bases outside the gene matches. This CDR3 region has 13 residues. CDR3 coding DNA: TGCAGCGCCTCGCCCGACAGGGCCTATGGCTACACCTTC. Translation: CSASPDRAYGYTF.

This clonotype was detected many times. The chain combines TRBV20-1 with TRBJ2-3; TRBD2 matches 8 bases. Germline CDR1 reads DFQATT; CDR2 reads SNEGSKA (reference sequence). Unmatched junction bases numbered 8, after V lost 3 bases and J lost 6 bases. This CDR3 is built from 14 residues. In DNA, the CDR3 is TGCAGTGCTAGGGAGCGGGGGATTCCCGATACGCAGTATTTT. Translated: CSARERGIPDTQYF.

On this clonotype itself: A much more abundant neighbour one base away suggests this may be a read error. This chain links TRBV5-1 with TRBJ2-1, with a weak D call TRBD2 (6 bases). Matching the DNA end better, TRBJ2-7 makes the J call doubtful. The CDR3 has 15 residues. From germline, CDR1 is SGHRS and CDR2 YFSETQ. CDR3 region: CASSSLWDSYNEQYF. The DNA for the CDR3 is TGCGCCAGCAGCTCCCTCTGGGACTCCTACAATGAGCAGTACTTC.

This clonotype was recorded a few times. V usage is TRBV20-1 and J usage is TRBJ2-7; 10 bases match TRBD2. The CDR3 has 15 residues. In germline, CDR1 is DFQATT, CDR2 SNEGSKA (reference sequence). The V segment lost 3 bases and the J segment 2 bases; nucleotides outside the gene matches: 7. In DNA form, the CDR3 reads TGCAGTGCTAGTCCCGAGGGGACTAGCGCCTACGAGCAGTACTTC. Translated, it gives CSASPEGTSAYEQYF.

This sequence joins TRBV28 and TRBJ2-7; 8 nucleotides align to TRBD1. Germline loops: CDR1 MDHEN, CDR2 SYDVKM. The V segment lost 5 bases and the J segment 6 bases; nucleotides outside the gene matches: 21. There are 18 residues in the CDR3. CDR3 loop: CASSRSKAGFRGTGEQYF. The CDR3 bases are TGTGCCAGCAGTCGCTCTAAGGCGGGGTTCAGGGGGACAGGCGAGCAGTACTTC.

This clonotype occurred a few times. This rearrangement joins TRBV7-2 to TRBJ2-3, with no clear D. V lost 8 bases, J lost 7 bases, and 10 bases lay in between. Germline V lookup: CDR1 SGHTA, CDR2 FQGNSA. The CDR3 is made up of 11 amino acids. The CDR3 sequence: CASLQKNTQYF. CDR3 sequence (DNA): TGTGCCAGCCTCCAGAAAAATACGCAGTATTTT.

Sample share makes this clonotype medium-sized (0.01 to 0.1%). The rearrangement uses TRBV7-2 and TRBJ2-7; D remains unclear. This CDR3 contains 14 residues. Trimming shortened V by 0 bases and J by 4 bases, and 10 bases separated the two germline ends. Germline V gene sequence: CDR1 SGHTA, CDR2 FQGNSA. The CDR3 protein is CASSLAMSAYEQYF. The DNA of the CDR3 is TGTGCCAGCAGCTTAGCGATGTCAGCTTACGAGCAGTACTTC.

The chain has TRBV6-6 and TRBJ1-2, with D possibly matching TRBD1 (6 bases). The CDR3 is made up of 13 amino acids. V dropped 7 bases and J dropped 3 bases, with 12 bases sitting between them. Germline V gene data show CDR1 as MNHNY and CDR2 as SVGAGI (reference sequence). The CDR3, as DNA: TGTGCCAGCACCTGGACAGTTTACTATGGCTACACCTTC. This encodes CASTWTVYYGYTF.

Points on this clonotype: No conserved phenylalanine or tryptophan is present at the end of the CDR3, so a read error is the likely explanation. The rearrangement uses TRBV15 and TRBJ2-4; a possible D gene is TRBD2 (5 bases). The DNA end is a closer match to TRBJ2-5, so the J assignment may be wrong. The CDR3 is made up of 13 amino acids. Germline values: CDR1 LNHNV, CDR2 YYDKDF (reference sequence). The CDR3 protein is CATSRRGGETQYC. The CDR3 nucleotides read TGTGCCACCAGCAGGAGAGGAGGAGAGACCCAGTACTGC.

This clonotype was detected a few times. The V gene is TRBV3-1, the J gene TRBJ1-1; TRBD1 matches 7 bases. This CDR3 comprises 14 residues. Germline CDR1 and CDR2: LGHDT and YNNKEL (reference sequence). With 5 bases clipped from V and 5 bases from J, the junction kept 8 bases outside the gene matches. The CDR3 DNA reads TGTGCCAGCAGCGCCGACAGGGAGGTTACTGAAGCTTTCTTT. Translated, it gives CASSADREVTEAFF.

The rearrangement links TRBV7-2 to TRBJ2-3; D is uncertain. The length of the CDR3 is 16 residues. Germline V gene lookup returns CDR1 SGHTA and CDR2 FQGNSA. Trimming pared 4 bases from V and 6 bases from J, leaving 20 bases between. CDR3 loop: CASSSQPNWVRDTQYF. CDR3 sequence (DNA): TGTGCCAGCAGCTCACAACCGAACTGGGTGAGGGATACGCAGTATTTT.

The chain uses TRBV4-1 and TRBJ1-5; the D gene is possibly TRBD1 (5 bases). Trimming shortened V by 2 bases and J by 5 bases, and 10 bases separated the two germline ends. CDR3 size: 14 residues. In germline, CDR1 is MGHRA, CDR2 YSYEKL. The CDR3 nucleotides are TGCGCCAGCAGCCAATACCTGGGGGATCAGCCCCAGCATTTT. Translating gives CASSQYLGDQPQHF.